These T cell receptor beta chains were read from a single sample in a study of graft-versus-host responses after intestinal transplantation. Their specific antigens are unknown. The repertoire was sequenced with immunoSEQ multiplex PCR; TCRdb's copy has only in-frame clones and lacks some. The sample holds approximately 81,000 clones, roughly 87% seen once. Sequencing was performed on unstimulated CD8+ T cells sorted from spleen or lymph node cells, taken before transplant. The receptors shown here come from a human donor who was the organ donor for an intestinal transplant. CDR3s include the opening cysteine and the closing phenylalanine or tryptophan. The D gene is left open where the match is weak. The listing skips clone size in some rows; elsewhere it reads once, few, many or a size class.

size	D	length	V	J	CDR3	DNA
few	-	14	TRBV6-9	TRBJ2-6	CASSEGAGANVLTF	TGTGCCAGCAGTGAAGGAGCTGGGGCCAACGTCCTGACTTTC
once	-	14	TRBV15	TRBJ1-1	CATSRDSGTTTRSF	TGTGCCACCAGCAGAGATAGTGGGACAACTACCCGGAGTTTT
few	TRBD1	15	TRBV28	TRBJ1-6	CASSDTGGGNSPLHF	TGTGCCAGCAGTGATACAGGGGGCGGAAATTCACCCCTCCACTTT
-	-	13	TRBV2	TRBJ2-7	CASIEGGGYEQYF	TGTGCCAGCATCGAGGGTGGCGGCTACGAGCAGTACTTC
-	-	16	TRBV7-9	TRBJ2-2	CASSLGSSGGTGELFF	TGTGCCAGCAGCTTAGGATCCAGCGGCGGAACCGGGGAGCTGTTTTTT
once	-	13	TRBV7-6	TRBJ1-1	CASSLGISTEAFF	TGTGCCAGCAGCTTAGGGATCTCCACTGAAGCTTTCTTT
few	-	13	TRBV21-1	TRBJ2-3	CASSKEDSDTQYF	TGTGCCAGCAGCAAAGAAGACTCAGATACGCAGTATTTT
-	TRBD1	15	TRBV9	TRBJ2-5	CASSAGTGVRETQYF	TGTGCCAGCAGCGCCGGGACAGGGGTTAGAGAGACCCAGTACTTC
-	-	14	TRBV6-5	TRBJ2-7	CASGYTYTTDEQYF	TGTGCCAGCGGATATACCTATACAACGGACGAGCAGTACTTC
-	-	14	TRBV6-5	TRBJ1-6	CASVMGLKNSPLHF	TGTGCCAGCGTCATGGGACTAAAAAATTCACCCCTCCACTTT
-	TRBD1	20	TRBV7-8	TRBJ2-3	CASSLILWVRSRQGTDTQYF	TGTGCCAGCAGCTTAATACTGTGGGTTCGTTCTAGACAGGGGACAGATACGCAGTATTTT
-	-	13	TRBV7-9	TRBJ2-5	CASSQRAGNLRYF	TGTGCCAGCAGCCAACGGGCAGGGAATCTTCGGTACTTC
-	-	14	TRBV19	TRBJ1-6	CASSITGLQSPLHF	TGTGCCAGTAGTATTACAGGGTTGCAATCACCCCTCCACTTT
-	-	17	TRBV7-2	TRBJ2-1	CASSFAAWAVSYNEQFF	TGTGCCAGCAGCTTTGCGGCATGGGCAGTCTCCTACAATGAGCAGTTCTTC
-	TRBD1	16	TRBV4-1	TRBJ2-5	CASSHPGQGFLKTQYF	TGCGCCAGCAGCCATCCGGGACAGGGGTTTTTGAAGACCCAGTACTTC
-	TRBD2	17	TRBV4-2	TRBJ2-5	CASSQVGLRTRVETQYF	TGTGCCAGCAGCCAAGTTGGTTTACGGACTAGGGTCGAGACCCAGTACTTC
-	TRBD1	15	TRBV5-1	TRBJ1-1	CASSFRGQLATEAFF	TGCGCCAGCAGCTTTAGGGGGCAGTTGGCCACTGAAGCTTTCTTT
-	-	14	TRBV13	TRBJ2-5	CASSSRTEQETQYF	TGTGCCAGCAGCTCCCGGACGGAGCAAGAGACCCAGTACTTC
-	-	11	TRBV29-1	TRBJ1-1	CSVGGWTEAFF	TGCAGCGTAGGGGGTTGGACTGAAGCTTTCTTT
-	TRBD2	16	TRBV7-3	TRBJ2-6	CASSSVAGTGANVLTF	TGTGCCAGCAGCTCGGTAGCGGGGACTGGGGCCAACGTCCTGACTTTC
-	-	15	TRBV4-1	TRBJ2-2	CASSHSTQGLGELFF	TGCGCCAGCAGCCACTCAACTCAGGGGCTGGGGGAGCTGTTTTTT
-	TRBD1	14	TRBV28	TRBJ1-1	CASGRGQGFTEAFF	TGTGCCAGCGGACGAGGACAGGGATTCACTGAAGCTTTCTTT
-	-	14	TRBV2	TRBJ1-6	CASRADRNHSPLHF	TGTGCCAGCAGGGCCGACAGGAACCATTCACCCCTCCACTTT
-	TRBD1	14	TRBV9	TRBJ2-7	CASSVGTGVHEQYF	TGTGCCAGCAGCGTCGGGACAGGGGTCCACGAGCAGTACTTC
-	TRBD1	14	TRBV2	TRBJ1-1	CASRGQGADTEAFF	TGTGCCAGCAGGGGGCAGGGGGCGGACACTGAAGCTTTCTTT
-	TRBD1	17	TRBV5-5	TRBJ1-5	CASSLAEVGGGSEPQHF	TGTGCCAGCAGCTTGGCCGAGGTAGGGGGCGGATCTGAGCCCCAGCATTTT
-	-	15	TRBV4-1	TRBJ1-2	CASSPNVRAVEGYTF	TGCGCCAGCAGCCCAAATGTTCGAGCGGTGGAAGGCTACACCTTC
-	-	14	TRBV18	TRBJ1-1	CASSPVSVNTEAFF	TGTGCCAGCTCACCCGTCTCAGTTAACACTGAAGCTTTCTTT
once	-	12	TRBV5-6	TRBJ2-4	CASSFTGGGHHF	TGTGCCAGCAGCTTCACGGGGGGCGGGCACCACTTC
few	-	13	TRBV6-4	TRBJ2-3	CASSEGDTDTQYF	TGTGCCAGCAGTGAGGGGGACACAGATACGCAGTATTTT
-	-	14	TRBV7-3	TRBJ2-7	CASSSSGLFYEQYF	TGTGCCAGCAGCTCAAGCGGTCTTTTCTACGAGCAGTACTTC
-	-	13	TRBV9	TRBJ2-3	CASKPSGEDTQYF	TGTGCCAGCAAACCCTCGGGTGAGGATACGCAGTATTTT
once	-	16	TRBV28	TRBJ1-1	CASSPLMGGLNTEAFF	TGTGCCAGCAGTCCCCTTATGGGGGGCCTGAACACTGAAGCTTTCTTT
-	-	14	TRBV11-2	TRBJ1-1	CASSNLGENTEAFF	TGTGCCAGCAGCAACCTGGGGGAGAACACTGAAGCTTTCTTT
-	-	15	TRBV10-3	TRBJ2-5	CAPSNAGEGGETQYF	TGTGCGCCCAGCAATGCGGGGGAGGGGGGGGAGACCCAGTACTTC
once	TRBD2	15	TRBV27	TRBJ2-2	CASSLMAGGTGELFF	TGTGCCAGCAGTTTAATGGCGGGGGGTACCGGGGAGCTGTTTTTT
-	TRBD1	13	TRBV13	TRBJ1-4	CASSSGTDEKLFF	TGTGCCAGCAGTTCCGGGACAGATGAAAAACTGTTTTTT
-	-	14	TRBV28	TRBJ2-6	CASRYFSGANVLTF	TGTGCCAGCAGATATTTTTCTGGGGCCAACGTCCTGACTTTC
-	TRBD1	13	TRBV25-1	TRBJ1-2	CASSVDRVWGYTF	TGTGCCAGCAGTGTAGACAGGGTGTGGGGCTACACCTTC
-	-	13	TRBV7-9	TRBJ2-7	CASSRTDSYEQYF	TGTGCCAGCAGCCGGACGGACTCCTACGAGCAGTACTTC
-	TRBD2	15	TRBV25-1	TRBJ2-3	CASSLLADSTDTQYF	TGTGCCAGCAGTTTGCTAGCGGATAGCACAGATACGCAGTATTTT
-	TRBD2	15	TRBV10-3	TRBJ2-3	CAISPGLAGTDTQYF	TGTGCCATCAGCCCCGGACTAGCGGGGACAGATACGCAGTATTTT
-	-	15	TRBV7-2	TRBJ2-2	CASSSPWGDTGELFF	TGTGCCAGCAGCTCCCCTTGGGGGGACACCGGGGAGCTGTTTTTT
-	-	12	TRBV6-1	TRBJ1-2	CASSPDHYGYTF	TGTGCCAGCAGTCCTGATCACTATGGCTACACCTTC
-	-	13	TRBV18	TRBJ2-2	CASSPPDTGELFF	TGTGCCAGCTCACCGCCGGACACCGGGGAGCTGTTTTTT
once	TRBD1	13	TRBV19	TRBJ1-1	CASLGQGYTEAFF	TGTGCCAGTCTCGGACAGGGCTACACTGAAGCTTTCTTT
-	TRBD1	13	TRBV2	TRBJ2-7	CASTTGTAYEQYF	TGTGCCAGCACTACTGGGACAGCCTACGAGCAGTACTTC
-	-	15	TRBV6-5	TRBJ1-2	CASRRWLGGRGGYTF	TGTGCCAGCAGGCGGTGGCTCGGTGGTAGGGGTGGCTACACCTTC
-	-	14	TRBV27	TRBJ2-7	CASSLRPALYEQYF	TGTGCCAGCAGTTTAAGGCCAGCTTTATACGAGCAGTACTTC
once	-	15	TRBV6-1	TRBJ1-5	CASSDGGGGNQPQHF	TGTGCCAGCAGTGATGGGGGGGGTGGCAATCAGCCCCAGCATTTT
-	-	17	TRBV10-3	TRBJ1-6	CAISGARQSSYNSPLHF	TGTGCCATCAGTGGGGCACGTCAAAGCTCCTATAATTCACCCCTCCACTTT
once	-	15	TRBV5-6	TRBJ2-1	CASSLVGSSYNEQFF	TGTGCCAGCAGCTTGGTGGGCAGCTCCTACAATGAGCAGTTCTTC
-	-	12	TRBV7-9	TRBJ2-7	CATENPNYEQYF	TGTGCCACCGAAAACCCGAACTACGAGCAGTACTTC
-	TRBD1	17	TRBV7-9	TRBJ1-5	CASSLYRGTGYVQPQHF	TGTGCCAGCAGCTTGTATCGCGGGACAGGGTATGTTCAGCCCCAGCATTTT
-	-	13	TRBV5-1	TRBJ1-2	CASRGLSAHGYTF	TGCGCCAGCAGAGGGCTTTCAGCCCATGGCTACACCTTC
few	TRBD2	13	TRBV6-5	TRBJ2-1	CASSSIHGGVWFF	TGTGCCAGCAGTTCCATCCACGGGGGGGTTTGGTTCTTC
-	-	15	TRBV2	TRBJ2-7	CASSEETPYPYEQYF	TGTGCCAGCAGTGAGGAGACACCTTACCCATACGAGCAGTACTTC